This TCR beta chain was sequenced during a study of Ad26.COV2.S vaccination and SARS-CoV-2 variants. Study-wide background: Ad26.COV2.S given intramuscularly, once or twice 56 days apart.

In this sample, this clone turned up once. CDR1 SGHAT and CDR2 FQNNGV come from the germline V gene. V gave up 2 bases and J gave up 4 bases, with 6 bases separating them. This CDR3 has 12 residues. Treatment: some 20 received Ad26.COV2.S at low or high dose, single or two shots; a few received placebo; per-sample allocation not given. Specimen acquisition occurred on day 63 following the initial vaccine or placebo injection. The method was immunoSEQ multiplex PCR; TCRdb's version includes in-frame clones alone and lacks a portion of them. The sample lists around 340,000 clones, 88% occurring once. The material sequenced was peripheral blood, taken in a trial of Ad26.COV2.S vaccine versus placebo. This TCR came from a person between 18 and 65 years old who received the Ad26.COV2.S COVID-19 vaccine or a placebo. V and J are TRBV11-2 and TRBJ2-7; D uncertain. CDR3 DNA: TGTGCCAGCAGCTTACTTTTATACGAGCAGTACTTC. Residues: CASSLLLYEQYF.